Listed here is a single T cell receptor beta chain. This specimen belongs to a study of cytomegalovirus exposure and HLA in healthy donors. Primers: 60 Vbeta forward and 13 Jbeta reverse. Assay used: immunoSEQ multiplex PCR; TCRdb lists only in-frame clones, some missing. The sample totals 75,000 to 85,000 clones. V was clipped by 6 bases and J by 5 bases, with 13 bases between them. CDR1 and CDR2 from the germline V gene are LGHNT and FRNRAP. The CDR3 extends over 13 amino acids. This TCR came from a man aged 45-60 years in good health and CMV-seronegative. The chain links TRBV12-5 to TRBJ1-2; tentatively, D is TRBD1 (5 bases). Sequencing was carried out using PBMCs. Here the CDR3 DNA reads TGTGCTAGTGGCCCCGACAGCGAGTATGGCTACACCTTC. Protein: CASGPDSEYGYTF.